This is a list of T cell receptor beta chains from one sample in a study of tumor-infiltrating lymphocytes in primary liver carcinoma. One entry per CDR3 protein results from TCRdb running MiXCR on the multiplex PCR reads. The sample consists of 55,000 to 65,000 distinct CDR3 sequences, about two thirds of them appearing once. Sample: liver tumor tissue from sampling region 2. These receptors were obtained from a man aged 35 to 55 with primary liver carcinoma and hepatitis B virus infection. Each CDR3 is given with its conserved first and last residue. The D gene is left open where the match is weak. Expanded clones are given a class, and other clones once, few, many or no size at all.

v_gene: TRBV10-3
d_gene: TRBD2
abundance: NA
j_gene: TRBJ2-7
CDR3nt: TGTGCCATCACCAAACGATCGGGATTATCGGGAGGGTTCTCCTACGGGCAGTACTTC
CDR3aa: CAITKRSGLSGGFSYGQYF

v_gene: TRBV4-1
d_gene: NA
abundance: NA
j_gene: TRBJ2-6
CDR3nt: TGCGCCAGCAGTCGAGGGATCCTCGAACTGTCTGAGGCCAACGTCTTGGCTTTC
CDR3aa: CASSRGILELSEANVLAF

v_gene: TRBV10-2
d_gene: NA
abundance: many
j_gene: TRBJ2-7
CDR3nt: TGCGCCAGCAGTGGTAGCTACGAGCAGTACTTC
CDR3aa: CASSGSYEQYF

v_gene: TRBV12-3/TRBV12-4
d_gene: NA
abundance: NA
j_gene: TRBJ2-2
CDR3nt: TGTGCCAGCAGCCTCCGTGGAGGGCGAGTCACCGGGGAGCTGTTTTTT
CDR3aa: CASSLRGGRVTGELFF

v_gene: TRBV5-1
d_gene: TRBD1
abundance: many
j_gene: TRBJ2-6
CDR3nt: TGCGCCAGCAGCTGGGGACAGAACTCTGGGGCCAACGTCCTGACTTTC
CDR3aa: CASSWGQNSGANVLTF

v_gene: TRBV11-2
d_gene: NA
abundance: NA
j_gene: TRBJ2-5
CDR3nt: TGTGCCAGCAGCCAAATTCCTGGTAGGGGGAGAGAGACCCAGTACTTC
CDR3aa: CASSQIPGRGRETQYF

v_gene: TRBV9
d_gene: TRBD1
abundance: NA
j_gene: TRBJ2-7
CDR3nt: TGTGCCAGCAGCACTGGACAGGGTGTCTCCTACGACCAGTACTTC
CDR3aa: CASSTGQGVSYDQYF

v_gene: TRBV4-2
d_gene: TRBD2
abundance: NA
j_gene: TRBJ2-3
CDR3nt: TGTGCCAGCAGCCTTGGGACTATCGGGAGTGTCACTGATACGCAGTATTTT
CDR3aa: CASSLGTIGSVTDTQYF

v_gene: TRBV6-5
d_gene: NA
abundance: NA
j_gene: TRBJ1-2
CDR3nt: TGCGCCAGCAGTGATAGCTGGAGGAAAACTGGCTACACCTTC
CDR3aa: CASSDSWRKTGYTF

v_gene: TRBV6-5
d_gene: NA
abundance: NA
j_gene: TRBJ2-5
CDR3nt: TGTGGCAGCAGTTACGGAGGGACCCAAGAGACCCAGTACTTC
CDR3aa: CGSSYGGTQETQYF

v_gene: TRBV29-1
d_gene: NA
abundance: NA
j_gene: TRBJ2-1
CDR3nt: TGCAGCGCCCGCCAAGGGGGGTATGAGCAGTTCTTC
CDR3aa: CSARQGGYEQFF

v_gene: TRBV11-2
d_gene: NA
abundance: NA
j_gene: TRBJ2-1
CDR3nt: TGTACCAGCAGCGGTCCGATTAGTCCCAACGAGCAGTTCTTC
CDR3aa: CTSSGPISPNEQFF

v_gene: TRBV11-2
d_gene: NA
abundance: NA
j_gene: TRBJ2-1
CDR3nt: TGTGCCAACAGCTTATACCCGCTAGTTAATGAGCAGTTCTTC
CDR3aa: CANSLYPLVNEQFF

v_gene: TRBV5-1
d_gene: NA
abundance: once
j_gene: TRBJ2-4
CDR3nt: TGCGCCAGCAGCTTCGGGACTCTGGTAAACATTAAGTACTTC
CDR3aa: CASSFGTLVNIKYF